This TCR beta chain was recovered during a study of neurological immune-mediated disorders. Study-level findings and limits: No CDR3 amino acid sequences were shared by expanded clones across subjects, suggesting private repertoires in all groups.

Germline CDR1 SGHRS, CDR2 YFSETQ. V was clipped by 2 bases and J by 4 bases, with 19 bases between them. The CDR3 has 18 residues. This clonotype was detected many times. Its target is unknown. As for the cDNA, it was generated by 5'RACE with 10-nucleotide random UMIs. TCRdb fed the 5' RACE reads into MiXCR, producing one record per CDR3 protein. The table records approximately 41,000 distinct CDR3 sequences, around 13% of them present only once. Sequenced sample: CD4+ T cells from blood. This chain uses TRBV5-1 with TRBJ2-6; a weak D match, TRBD1 (5 bases). The sequence derives from a woman aged 55-69 years with HTLV-1-associated myelopathy (HAM/TSP). The CDR3 loop reads CASSLTTVVSGGANVLTF. The CDR3 nucleotides read TGCGCCAGCAGCTTAACGACAGTGGTCTCCGGGGGGGCCAACGTCCTGACTTTC.